These 21 T cell receptor beta chains share one sample of origin, sequenced in a study of Ad26.COV2.S vaccination and SARS-CoV-2 variants. Data came from immunoSEQ multiplex PCR; TCRdb stores just in-frame clones and leaves some out. The sample includes around 250,000 clones, about 87% of them seen just once. Specified treatment: over 15 received Ad26.COV2.S at low or high dose, single or two shots; about 5 received placebo; per-sample allocation not given. Collection of the samples took place on day 63 after the first injection of vaccine or placebo. This specimen consisted of peripheral blood, obtained in a trial of Ad26.COV2.S vaccine versus placebo. These TCRs come from a person aged 18-60 years who received the Ad26.COV2.S COVID-19 vaccine or a placebo.

CDR3 protein: CAWSVRSYYGYTF. The CDR3 DNA reads TGTGCCTGGAGTGTACGAAGTTACTATGGCTACACCTTC. The rearrangement links TRBV30 to TRBJ1-2, with D unresolved. Germline loops: CDR1 GTSNPN, CDR2 SVGIG (reference sequence). The V end lost 0 bases, the J end lost 3 bases, and 8 bases lay between the germline ends. There are 13 residues in the CDR3.

The chain links TRBV18 to TRBJ2-7; 7 bases match TRBD1. In germline, CDR1 is KGHSH, CDR2 LQKENI. V lost 3 bases and J lost 0; bases outside the gene matches: 2. The CDR3 runs to 14 residues. In nucleotides, the CDR3 is TGTGCCAGCTCACCGGGACAGTACTCCTACGAGCAGTACTTC. This encodes CASSPGQYSYEQYF. Complete variable domain (other parts from reference TRBV18 and TRBJ2-7): NAGVMQNPRHLVRRRGQEARLRCSPMKGHSHVYWYRQLPEEGLKFMVYLQKENIIDESGMPKERFSAEFPKEGPSILRIQQVVRGDSAAYFCASSPGQYSYEQYFGPGTRLTVT.

A few counts support this clone. This chain joins TRBV6-5 and TRBJ2-7; D tentatively reads TRBD1 or TRBD2 (6 bases each). Germline CDR1 and CDR2: MNHEY and SVGAGI. This CDR3 is built from 15 residues. Trimming removed 0 bases at V and 3 bases at J, with 12 bases between. The CDR3 sequence is CASSYSLGGGYEQYF. Written as DNA, the CDR3 is TGTGCCAGCAGTTACTCTTTAGGAGGGGGCTACGAGCAGTACTTC.

This clone appeared once. J is TRBJ1-2 and V is TRBV20-1; D is perhaps TRBD1 (5 bases). This CDR3 is 11 amino acids long. V lost 3 bases and J lost 8, with 10 bases in between. Germline assignment: CDR1 DFQATT and CDR2 SNEGSKA (reference sequence). CDR3 in DNA: TGCAGTGCTAGTGGGGCGAAGGGCTACACCTTC. It translates to CSASGAKGYTF.

This chain links TRBV12-3 or TRBV12-4 with TRBJ2-5; D ambiguous. The CDR3 length is 13 residues. Trimming left V 3 bases short and J 4 bases short, with 9 bases between. CDR3 DNA sequence: TGTGCCAGCAGTTTTCCAGGAACAGAGACCCAGTACTTC. Protein product: CASSFPGTETQYF.

The gene calls are TRBV30 and TRBJ1-2, with D maybe TRBD1 (5 bases). CDR1 and CDR2 from the germline V gene are GTSNPN and SVGIG (reference sequence). The CDR3 is 14 amino acids. With 4 bases removed from V and 1 base from J, the gap between germline ends came to 13 bases. CDR3 loop: CAWTPTDFNYGYTF. DNA of the CDR3: TGTGCCTGGACCCCGACAGATTTTAACTATGGCTACACCTTC.

A single count supports this clone. The chain employs TRBV10-3 and TRBJ2-1, with 9 bases aligning to TRBD2. The CDR3 is 15 residues long. The trim removed 6 bases at V and 7 bases at J, leaving 10 bases unmatched. CDR1 is ENHRY, CDR2 SYGVKD, per germline. Here the CDR3 DNA reads TGTGCCATCAGGGCGGGAGGGCCTCGATCGAATGAGCAGTTCTTC. Translation: CAIRAGGPRSNEQFF.

The count of this clone is one. J is TRBJ2-5 and V is TRBV7-9; 12 bases are shared with TRBD2. V gave up 0 bases and J gave up 5 bases; unmatched junction bases: 4. The CDR3 runs 16 residues. CDR1 SEHNR and CDR2 FQNEAQ come from the germline V gene (reference sequence). The CDR3 nucleotides are TGTGCCAGCAGCTTAGCGCTAGCGGGGGGGCGCGAGACCCAGTACTTC. Residues: CASSLALAGGRETQYF.

The V and J genes are TRBV3-1 (or the pseudogene TRBV3-2) and TRBJ2-1, with TRBD2 matching over 9 bases. The CDR3 has 17 residues. Germline assignment: CDR1 LGHDT and CDR2 YNNKEL (reference sequence). V lost 0 bases and J lost 4; bases outside the gene matches: 7. In nucleotides, the CDR3 is TGTGCCAGCAGCCAAGATCCTAGCGGGGCGCCGTACAATGAGCAGTTCTTC. This encodes CASSQDPSGAPYNEQFF.

The chain combines TRBV7-2 with TRBJ2-1, with 10 bases identical to TRBD2. Per germline, CDR1 SGHTA and CDR2 FQGNSA. The CDR3 runs to 17 residues. The ends lost 0 bases at V and 0 bases at J; junction bases unmatched: 2. The CDR3 DNA reads TGTGCCAGCAGCTTAGCAGCGGGGGGGCACTCCTACAATGAGCAGTTCTTC. This codes for CASSLAAGGHSYNEQFF.

This clone counts as large. The chain recombines TRBV19 with TRBJ2-7; D gene ambiguous. This CDR3 contains 17 residues. Germline assignment: CDR1 LNHDA and CDR2 SQIVND (reference sequence). The ends were cut back, 5 bases at V and 0 bases at J, with 20 bases in the middle. Here the CDR3 DNA reads TGTGCCAGTAGTCTCCGGATTACACCCTCGATCTCCTACGAGCAGTACTTC. Protein: CASSLRITPSISYEQYF.

The J gene is TRBJ2-3, the V gene TRBV7-3; perhaps TRBD2 as D (6 bases). The CDR3 runs to 15 residues. Germline CDR1 is SGHTA and CDR2 is FQGTGA. Trimming stripped 2 bases from V and 3 bases from J, with 12 bases between. The CDR3 here is CASSLYVGGTDTQYF. DNA of the CDR3: TGTGCCAGCAGCTTATACGTCGGGGGTACAGATACGCAGTATTTT.

This rearrangement joins TRBV30 to TRBJ1-4; the D gene is possibly TRBD1 (6 bases). The CDR3 sequence is 15 residues long. With 0 bases removed from V and 6 bases from J, the gap between germline ends came to 14 bases. CDR1 is GTSNPN and CDR2 is SVGIG in the germline V gene (reference sequence). The chain's CDR3 is CAWSVRRAGDEKLFF. In DNA form, the CDR3 reads TGTGCCTGGAGTGTTCGCCGGGCAGGGGATGAAAAACTGTTTTTT.

This rearrangement joins TRBV2 to TRBJ2-7; the D call may be TRBD1 or TRBD2 (5 bases each). Germline V gene lookup returns CDR1 SNHLY and CDR2 FYNNEI. The CDR3 is 13 amino acids. Trimming stripped 7 bases from V and 5 bases from J, with 15 bases between. The CDR3 region has the DNA TGTGCCAGCATCAACAGGCGGCGGGACGAGCAGTACTTC. Encoded protein: CASINRRRDEQYF. The whole variable domain, filled in from reference TRBV2 and TRBJ2-7, reads EPEVTQTPSHQVTQMGQEVILRCVPISNHLYFYWYRQILGQKVEFLVSFYNNEISEKSEIFDDQFSVERPDGSNFTLKIRSTKLEDSAMYFCASINRRRDEQYFGPGTRLTVT.

This clone was picked up one time. The genes are TRBV2 and TRBJ2-2; 13 nucleotides line up with TRBD2. Germline CDR1 reads SNHLY; CDR2 reads FYNNEI. The CDR3 consists of 21 residues. Trimming removed 8 bases from V and 5 bases from J; junction bases left unmatched: 23. In DNA, the CDR3 is TGTGCCAGCGACCAAAAGACCCCACTGACTAGCGGGAGGCAAGGGACCGGGGAGCTGTTTTTT. Translated: CASDQKTPLTSGRQGTGELFF.

The chain recombines TRBV2 with TRBJ1-1; no reliable D call. Germline-derived CDR1 and CDR2 are SNHLY and FYNNEI. CDR3 length: 10 residues. Trimming took off 2 bases at V and 11 bases at J, with 6 bases between the two ends. The CDR3 sequence: CASSEKEAFF. CDR3 nucleotides: TGTGCCAGCAGTGAAAAGGAGGCTTTCTTT.

Concerning this clone: The limits of the CDR3 on the DNA are not certain, so only TCRdb's listed CDR3 is given. V usage is TRBV6-2 or TRBV6-3 and J usage is TRBJ2-7. Both ends counted, the CDR3 spans 15 residues. CDR1 and CDR2 from the germline V gene are MNHEY and SVGEGT. The CDR3 loop is CASSYSSFGAGEQYF.

The chain combines TRBV4-3 with TRBJ1-6; perhaps TRBD1 as D (6 bases). In germline, CDR1 is LGHNA, CDR2 YSLEER. The CDR3 contains 15 residues. Trimming removed 6 bases from V and 10 bases from J, with 19 bases in between. This chain's CDR3 is CASSPEGGRESPLHF. In nucleotides, the CDR3 is TGCGCCAGCAGTCCCGAAGGGGGGCGGGAATCACCCCTCCACTTT.

In DNA form, the CDR3 reads TGCGCCAGCAGGTACTTATCCGGGACAGGGGTCAATGAGCAGTTCTTC. This codes for CASRYLSGTGVNEQFF. The chain joins TRBV4-1 to TRBJ2-1; 10 bases are a match to TRBD1. This CDR3 is 16 amino acids long. Trimming at V came to 6 bases and at J to 6 bases, leaving 11 bases not matched to a gene. Germline values: CDR1 MGHRA, CDR2 YSYEKL.

This sequence joins TRBV5-1 and TRBJ2-7; the D gene is possibly TRBD1 (5 bases). The germline gives CDR1 SGHRS, CDR2 YFSETQ. This CDR3 region has 14 residues. Trimming pared 3 bases from V and 5 bases from J, leaving 15 bases between. The CDR3 DNA reads as TGCGCCAGCAGCTCCGACTTCACAGGACACGAGCAGTACTTC. Amino acid sequence: CASSSDFTGHEQYF.

The chain carries TRBV9 and TRBJ1-6; perhaps TRBD1 as D (5 bases). CDR1 is SGDLS, CDR2 YYNGEE, per germline. V lost 4 bases, J lost 4 bases, and 12 bases lay in between. CDR3 length: 15 amino acids. CDR3 sequence reads: CASSPREFYNSPLHF. The CDR3, as DNA: TGTGCCAGCAGCCCCAGGGAGTTTTATAATTCACCCCTCCACTTT.